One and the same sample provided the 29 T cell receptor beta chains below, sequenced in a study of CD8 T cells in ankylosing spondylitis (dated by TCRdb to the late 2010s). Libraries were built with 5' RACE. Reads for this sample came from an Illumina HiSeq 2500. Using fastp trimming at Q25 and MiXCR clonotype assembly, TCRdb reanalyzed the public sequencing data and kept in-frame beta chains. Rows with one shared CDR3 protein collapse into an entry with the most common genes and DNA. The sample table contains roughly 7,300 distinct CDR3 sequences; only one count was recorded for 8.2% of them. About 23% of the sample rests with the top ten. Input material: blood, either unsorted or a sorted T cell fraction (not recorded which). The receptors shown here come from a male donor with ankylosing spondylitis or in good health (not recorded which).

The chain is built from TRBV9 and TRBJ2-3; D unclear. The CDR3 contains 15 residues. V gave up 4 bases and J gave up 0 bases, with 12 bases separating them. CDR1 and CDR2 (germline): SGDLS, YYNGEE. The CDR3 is CASSLSHSSTDTQYF. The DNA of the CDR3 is TGTGCCAGCAGCCTCTCGCACTCTAGCACAGATACGCAGTATTTT.

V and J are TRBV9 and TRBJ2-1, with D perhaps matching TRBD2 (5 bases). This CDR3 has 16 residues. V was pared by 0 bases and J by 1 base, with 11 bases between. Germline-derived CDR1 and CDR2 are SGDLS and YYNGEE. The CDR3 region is CASSVGVARSYNEQFF. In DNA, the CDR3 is TGTGCCAGCAGCGTAGGAGTAGCGCGATCCTACAATGAGCAGTTCTTC.

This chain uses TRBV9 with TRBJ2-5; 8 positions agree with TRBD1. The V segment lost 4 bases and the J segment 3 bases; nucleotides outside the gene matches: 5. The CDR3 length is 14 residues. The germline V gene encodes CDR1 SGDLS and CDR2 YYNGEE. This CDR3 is CASSPDRGEETQYF. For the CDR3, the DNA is TGTGCCAGCAGCCCAGACAGGGGCGAAGAGACCCAGTACTTC.

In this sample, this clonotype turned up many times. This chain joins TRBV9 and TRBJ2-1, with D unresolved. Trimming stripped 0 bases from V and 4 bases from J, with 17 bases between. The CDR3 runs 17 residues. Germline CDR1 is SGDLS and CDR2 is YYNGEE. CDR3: CASSVVAVGSRYNEQFF. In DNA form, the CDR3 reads TGTGCCAGCAGCGTAGTTGCCGTCGGATCTCGGTACAATGAGCAGTTCTTC.

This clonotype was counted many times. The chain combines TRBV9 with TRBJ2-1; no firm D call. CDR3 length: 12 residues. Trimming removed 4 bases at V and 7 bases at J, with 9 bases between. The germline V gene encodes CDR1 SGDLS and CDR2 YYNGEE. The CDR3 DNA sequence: TGTGCCAGCAGCAGAGACGGAAATGAGCAGTTCTTC. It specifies CASSRDGNEQFF.

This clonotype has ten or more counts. For the CDR3, the DNA is TGTGCCAGCAGCGCCGCGGGGGGTAGGGCTTTCTTT. Its translation is CASSAAGGRAFF. The chain links TRBV9 to TRBJ1-1; the D gene is possibly TRBD1 (5 bases). Germline CDR1 is SGDLS and CDR2 is YYNGEE. V was trimmed by 3 bases and J by 11 bases, leaving 14 bases between them. There are 12 residues in the CDR3.

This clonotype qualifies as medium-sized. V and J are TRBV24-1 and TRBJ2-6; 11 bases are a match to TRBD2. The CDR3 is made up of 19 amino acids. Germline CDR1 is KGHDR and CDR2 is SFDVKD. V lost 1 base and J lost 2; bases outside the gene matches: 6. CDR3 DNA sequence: TGTGCCACCAGTGATTTTGAGGGACTAGCGGTCGCTGGGGCCAACGTCCTGACTTTC. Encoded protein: CATSDFEGLAVAGANVLTF.

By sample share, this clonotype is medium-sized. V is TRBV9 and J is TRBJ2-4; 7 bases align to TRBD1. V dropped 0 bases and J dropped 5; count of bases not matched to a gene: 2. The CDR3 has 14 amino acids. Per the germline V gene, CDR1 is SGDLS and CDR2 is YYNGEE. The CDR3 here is CASSVEGGENIQYF. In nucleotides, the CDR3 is TGTGCCAGCAGCGTAGAAGGGGGCGAAAACATTCAGTACTTC. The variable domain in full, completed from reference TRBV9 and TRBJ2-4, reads DSGVTQTPKHLITATGQRVTLRCSPRSGDLSVYWYQQSLDQGLQFLIQYYNGEERAKGNILERFSAQQFPDLHSELNLSSLELGDSALYFCASSVEGGENIQYFGAGTRLSVL.

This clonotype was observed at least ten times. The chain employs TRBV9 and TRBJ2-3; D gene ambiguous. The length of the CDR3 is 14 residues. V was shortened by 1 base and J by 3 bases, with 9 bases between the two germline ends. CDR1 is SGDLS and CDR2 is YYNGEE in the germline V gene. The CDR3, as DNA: TGTGCCAGCAGCGTAAAGCCCCTAACAGATACGCAGTATTTT. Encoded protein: CASSVKPLTDTQYF.

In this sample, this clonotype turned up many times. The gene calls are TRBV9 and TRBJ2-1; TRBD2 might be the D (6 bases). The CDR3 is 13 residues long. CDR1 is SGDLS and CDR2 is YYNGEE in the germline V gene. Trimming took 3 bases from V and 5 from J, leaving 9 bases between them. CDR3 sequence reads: CASSGGLHNEQFF. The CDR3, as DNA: TGTGCCAGCAGCGGGGGACTCCACAATGAGCAGTTCTTC. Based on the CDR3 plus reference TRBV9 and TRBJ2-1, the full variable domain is DSGVTQTPKHLITATGQRVTLRCSPRSGDLSVYWYQQSLDQGLQFLIQYYNGEERAKGNILERFSAQQFPDLHSELNLSSLELGDSALYFCASSGGLHNEQFFGPGTRLTVL.

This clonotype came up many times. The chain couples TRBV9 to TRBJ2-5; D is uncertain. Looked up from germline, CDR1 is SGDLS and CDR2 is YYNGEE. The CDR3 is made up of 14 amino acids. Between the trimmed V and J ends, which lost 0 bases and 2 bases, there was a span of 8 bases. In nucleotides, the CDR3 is TGTGCCAGCAGCGTAGGTGGAATTCAAGAGACCCAGTACTTC. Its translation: CASSVGGIQETQYF.

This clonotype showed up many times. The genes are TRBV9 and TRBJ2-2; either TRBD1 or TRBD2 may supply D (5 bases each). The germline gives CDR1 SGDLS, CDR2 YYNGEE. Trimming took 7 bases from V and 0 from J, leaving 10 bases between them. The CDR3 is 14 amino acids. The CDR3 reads CASRWDANTGELFF. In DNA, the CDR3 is TGTGCCAGCCGTTGGGACGCGAACACCGGGGAGCTGTTTTTT.

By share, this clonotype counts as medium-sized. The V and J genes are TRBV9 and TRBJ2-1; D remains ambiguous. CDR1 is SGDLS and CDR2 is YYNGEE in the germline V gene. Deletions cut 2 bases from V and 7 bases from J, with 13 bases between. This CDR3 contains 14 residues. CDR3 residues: CASSVPPATNEQFF. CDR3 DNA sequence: TGTGCCAGCAGCGTCCCTCCGGCCACAAATGAGCAGTTCTTC.

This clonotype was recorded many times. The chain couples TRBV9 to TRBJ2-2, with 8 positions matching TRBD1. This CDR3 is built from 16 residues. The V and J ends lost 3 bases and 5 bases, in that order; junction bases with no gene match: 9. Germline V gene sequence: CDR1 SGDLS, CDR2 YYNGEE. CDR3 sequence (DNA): TGTGCCAGCAGCGGGCCCGGGACAGGAGGGACCGGGGAGCTGTTTTTT. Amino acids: CASSGPGTGGTGELFF.

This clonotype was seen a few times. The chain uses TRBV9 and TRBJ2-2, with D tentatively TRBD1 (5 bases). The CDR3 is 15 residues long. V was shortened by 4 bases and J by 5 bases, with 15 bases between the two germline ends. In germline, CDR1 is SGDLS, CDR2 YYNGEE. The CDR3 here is CASSLVQGGTGELFF. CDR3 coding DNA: TGTGCCAGCAGCCTCGTGCAGGGTGGGACCGGGGAGCTGTTTTTT. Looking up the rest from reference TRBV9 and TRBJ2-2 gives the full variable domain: DSGVTQTPKHLITATGQRVTLRCSPRSGDLSVYWYQQSLDQGLQFLIQYYNGEERAKGNILERFSAQQFPDLHSELNLSSLELGDSALYFCASSLVQGGTGELFFGEGSRLTVL.

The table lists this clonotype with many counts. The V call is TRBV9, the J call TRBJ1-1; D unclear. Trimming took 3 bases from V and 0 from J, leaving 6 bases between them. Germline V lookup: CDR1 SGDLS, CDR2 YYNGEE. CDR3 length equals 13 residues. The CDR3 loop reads CASSAGMNTEAFF. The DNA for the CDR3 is TGTGCCAGCAGCGCCGGGATGAACACTGAAGCTTTCTTT.

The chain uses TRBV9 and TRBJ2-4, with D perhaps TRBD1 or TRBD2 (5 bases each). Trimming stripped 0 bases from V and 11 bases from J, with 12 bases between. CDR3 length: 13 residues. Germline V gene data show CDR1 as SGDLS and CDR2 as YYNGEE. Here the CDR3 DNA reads TGTGCCAGCAGCGTAGAACAGTGGGACGTTCAGTACTTC. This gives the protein CASSVEQWDVQYF.

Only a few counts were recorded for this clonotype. In DNA, the CDR3 is TGTGCCAGCAACAGACAAGCAACTAATGAAAAACTGTTTTTT. Its translation: CASNRQATNEKLFF. V gene TRBV9 combines with J gene TRBJ1-4; D is unresolved. CDR1 is SGDLS and CDR2 is YYNGEE in the germline V gene. This CDR3 spans 14 amino acids. V lost 6 bases, J lost 0 bases, and 9 bases lay in between.

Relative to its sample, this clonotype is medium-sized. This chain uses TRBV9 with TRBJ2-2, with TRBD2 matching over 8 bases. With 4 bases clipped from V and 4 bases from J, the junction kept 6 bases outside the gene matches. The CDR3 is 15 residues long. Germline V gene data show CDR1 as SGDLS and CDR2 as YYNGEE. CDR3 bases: TGTGCCAGCAGCTCTTGGCGGGGGGCCACCGGGGAGCTGTTTTTT. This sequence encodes CASSSWRGATGELFF.

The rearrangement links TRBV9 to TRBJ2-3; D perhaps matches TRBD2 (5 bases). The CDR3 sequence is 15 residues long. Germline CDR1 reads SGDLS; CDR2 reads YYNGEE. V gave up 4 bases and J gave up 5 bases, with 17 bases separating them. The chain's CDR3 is CASSPPSGLGDTQYF. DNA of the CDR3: TGTGCCAGCAGCCCCCCCAGCGGTTTAGGAGATACGCAGTATTTT.

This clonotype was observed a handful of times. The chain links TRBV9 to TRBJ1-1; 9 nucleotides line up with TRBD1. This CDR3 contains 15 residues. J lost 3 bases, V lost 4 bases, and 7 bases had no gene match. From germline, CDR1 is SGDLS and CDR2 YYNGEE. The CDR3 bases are TGTGCCAGCAGCACACACCGGGACAGGGACACTGAAGCTTTCTTT. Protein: CASSTHRDRDTEAFF.

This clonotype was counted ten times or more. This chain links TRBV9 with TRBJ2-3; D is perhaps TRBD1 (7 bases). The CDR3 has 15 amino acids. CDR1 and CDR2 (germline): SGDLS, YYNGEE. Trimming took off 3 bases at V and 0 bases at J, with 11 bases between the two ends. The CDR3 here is CASSEAGGSTDTQYF. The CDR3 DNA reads TGTGCCAGCAGCGAGGCAGGGGGGAGCACAGATACGCAGTATTTT.

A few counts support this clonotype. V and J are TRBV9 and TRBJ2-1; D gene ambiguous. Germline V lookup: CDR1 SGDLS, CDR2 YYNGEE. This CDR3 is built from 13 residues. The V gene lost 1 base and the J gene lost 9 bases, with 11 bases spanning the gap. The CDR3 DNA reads TGTGCCAGCAGCGTAATATCTTCGGGTGAGCAGTTCTTC. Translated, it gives CASSVISSGEQFF.

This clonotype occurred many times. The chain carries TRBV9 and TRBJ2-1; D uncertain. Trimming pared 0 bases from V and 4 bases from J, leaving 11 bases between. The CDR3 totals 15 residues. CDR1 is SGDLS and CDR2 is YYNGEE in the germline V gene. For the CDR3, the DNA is TGTGCCAGCAGCGTAGGAGGACGGCTTTACAATGAGCAGTTCTTC. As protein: CASSVGGRLYNEQFF. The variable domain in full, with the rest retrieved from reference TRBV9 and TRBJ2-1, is DSGVTQTPKHLITATGQRVTLRCSPRSGDLSVYWYQQSLDQGLQFLIQYYNGEERAKGNILERFSAQQFPDLHSELNLSSLELGDSALYFCASSVGGRLYNEQFFGPGTRLTVL.

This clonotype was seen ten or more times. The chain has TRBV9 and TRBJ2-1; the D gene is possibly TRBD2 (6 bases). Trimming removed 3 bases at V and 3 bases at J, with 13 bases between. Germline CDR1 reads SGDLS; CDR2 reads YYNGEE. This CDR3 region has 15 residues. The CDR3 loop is CASSDASAGYNEQFF. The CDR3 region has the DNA TGTGCCAGCAGCGATGCTAGCGCCGGCTACAATGAGCAGTTCTTC.

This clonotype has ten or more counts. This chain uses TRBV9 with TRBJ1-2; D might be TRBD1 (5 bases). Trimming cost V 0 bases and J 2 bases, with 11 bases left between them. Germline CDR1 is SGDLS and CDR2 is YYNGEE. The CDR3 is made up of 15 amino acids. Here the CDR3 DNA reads TGTGCCAGCAGCGTAGCTTGGGGGGGAAACTATGGCTACACCTTC. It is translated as CASSVAWGGNYGYTF.

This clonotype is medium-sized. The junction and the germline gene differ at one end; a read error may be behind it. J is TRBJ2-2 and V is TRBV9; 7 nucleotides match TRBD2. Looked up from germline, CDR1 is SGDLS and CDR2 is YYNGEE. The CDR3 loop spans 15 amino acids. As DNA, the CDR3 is TGTGCCAGCAGCGCGGCTAGCGGCAACACCCGGGAGCTGTTTTTT. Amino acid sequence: CASSAASGNTRELFF. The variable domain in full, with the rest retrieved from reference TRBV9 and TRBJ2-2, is DSGVTQTPKHLITATGQRVTLRCSPRSGDLSVYWYQQSLDQGLQFLIQYYNGEERAKGNILERFSAQQFPDLHSELNLSSLELGDSALYFCASSAASGNTRELFFGEGSRLTVL.

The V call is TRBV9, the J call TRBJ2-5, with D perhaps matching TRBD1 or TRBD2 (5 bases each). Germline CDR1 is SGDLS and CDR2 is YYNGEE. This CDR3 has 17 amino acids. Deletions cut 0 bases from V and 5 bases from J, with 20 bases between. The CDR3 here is CASSVGGNPHQLETQYF. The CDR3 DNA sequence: TGTGCCAGCAGCGTAGGGGGGAACCCCCACCAATTGGAGACCCAGTACTTC.

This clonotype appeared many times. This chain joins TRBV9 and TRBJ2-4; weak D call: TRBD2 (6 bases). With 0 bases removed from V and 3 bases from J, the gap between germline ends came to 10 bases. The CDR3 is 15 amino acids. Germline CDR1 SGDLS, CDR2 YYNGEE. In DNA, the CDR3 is TGTGCCAGCAGCGTAGCGGGGGTGGGCAAAAACATTCAGTACTTC. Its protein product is CASSVAGVGKNIQYF.